This TCR beta chain emerged from a study of shared T cell receptors in the human thymus. The protocol was immunoSEQ multiplex PCR, while the TCRdb copy is restricted to in-frame clones and leaves out a portion. The table records 500,000 to 850,000 clones, approximately 89% of them present only once. The CDR3 runs to 12 residues. Between the trimmed V and J ends, which lost 3 bases and 9 bases, there was a span of 15 bases. Germline loops: CDR1 SQVTM, CDR2 ANQGSEA. The sample was also linked to a second study, of human thymus T cells. As that study records: Having corrective surgery for congenital heart defects, healthy Finnish infants were the ones who donated. The thymus was resected at corrective cardiac surgery. Thymic and blood repertoires appeared to display a bias in their usage of V and J genes. Related work found strong thymic repertoire overlap between unrelated individuals.

This clonotype originated in a boy younger than two with a congenital heart defect. The source material was thymocytes. This chain uses TRBV29-1 with TRBJ2-7; D call uncertain. The CDR3 spells CSVEFTPTRQYF. DNA of the CDR3: TGCAGCGTTGAGTTTACTCCTACGAGGCAGTACTTC.